A single sample gave rise to the 12 T cell receptor beta chains below, sequenced in a study of T cell responses to AZD1222 COVID-19 vaccine. The method was immunoSEQ multiplex PCR; TCRdb's version includes in-frame clones alone and lacks a portion of them. The sample contains roughly 120,000 clones, over 75% of which appear only once. The source material was peripheral blood, sampled on day 0 of AZD1222 vaccination. These receptors were taken from an adult in good health.

The chain couples TRBV30 to TRBJ1-1; weak D call: TRBD1 (5 bases). Germline CDR1 GTSNPN, CDR2 SVGIG (reference sequence). The CDR3 length is 12 residues. V lost 5 bases and J 5 bases, leaving 12 bases between the germline ends. DNA for the CDR3: TGTGCCTGGGCAACAGGTTGGACTGAAGCTTTCTTT. Protein sequence: CAWATGWTEAFF.

The rearrangement uses TRBV6-4 and TRBJ2-1; D might be TRBD1 or TRBD2, each matching 6 bases. The V and J ends lost 4 bases and 3 bases respectively, with 10 bases between them. Looked up from germline, CDR1 is MRHNA and CDR2 is SNTAGT. CDR3 size: 14 residues. DNA of the CDR3: TGTGCCAGCAGTGCGGAGGGGGGCTACAATGAGCAGTTCTTC. It yields the protein CASSAEGGYNEQFF.

The CDR3 spells CATSSRPGYSGNTIYF. As DNA, the CDR3 is TGTGCCACCAGCAGTAGACCCGGTTACTCTGGAAACACCATATATTTT. The chain carries TRBV15 and TRBJ1-3; D unresolved. From germline, CDR1 is LNHNV and CDR2 YYDKDF (reference sequence). The germline V and J ends were trimmed by 3 bases and 0 bases, with 12 bases remaining between them. The CDR3 is made up of 16 amino acids.

The chain links TRBV6-2 or TRBV6-3 to TRBJ2-7; 8 bases match TRBD1. Germline V lookup: CDR1 MNHEY, CDR2 SVGEGT. The CDR3 is 16 residues long. After removal of 4 bases from V and 1 base from J, the junction contained 9 bases not matched to a gene. The CDR3 nucleotides are TGTGCCAGCAGTTCCCCCCGGACAGGGAGGTCCTACGAGCAGTACTTC. Protein sequence: CASSSPRTGRSYEQYF.

This rearrangement joins TRBV19 to TRBJ1-2; possible D gene TRBD1, 5 bases. The CDR3 loop spans 15 amino acids. The germline CDR1 and CDR2 sequences are LNHDA and SQIVND (reference sequence). V was pared by 5 bases and J by 3 bases, with 16 bases between. The CDR3 DNA reads TGTGCCAGTAGTTTCAGACGGGACCGGCACTATGGCTACACCTTC. Translating it yields CASSFRRDRHYGYTF. Using reference TRBV19 and TRBJ1-2 for the parts outside the CDR3, the full variable domain is DGGITQSPKYLFRKEGQNVTLSCEQNLNHDAMYWYRQDPGQGLRLIYYSQIVNDFQKGDIAEGYSVSREKKESFPLTVTSAQKNPTAFYLCASSFRRDRHYGYTFGSGTRLTVV.

The V call is TRBV29-1, the J call TRBJ2-5, with TRBD2 as a possible D gene (6 bases). Germline assignment: CDR1 SQVTM and CDR2 ANQGSEA. The V end was cut by 8 bases, the J end by 4 bases, with 17 bases between. The CDR3 length is 13 residues. This CDR3 reads CSTFGGIGETQYF. The CDR3 DNA sequence: TGCAGCACCTTTGGGGGGATCGGAGAGACCCAGTACTTC.

V and J are TRBV6-2 or TRBV6-3 and TRBJ2-7, with D perhaps matching TRBD1 (6 bases). Trimming stripped 4 bases from V and 2 bases from J, with 9 bases between. There are 13 residues in the CDR3. In germline, CDR1 is MNHEY, CDR2 SVGEGT. The CDR3 nucleotides read TGTGCCAGCAGTTTCCGGGACACCTACGAGCAGTACTTC. Protein sequence: CASSFRDTYEQYF.

The chain uses TRBV9 and TRBJ1-4; no firm D call. The CDR3 contains 17 residues. CDR1 SGDLS and CDR2 YYNGEE come from the germline V gene. The V gene lost 0 bases and the J gene lost 0 bases, with 12 bases spanning the gap. The CDR3 loop is CASSVDPQPTTNEKLFF. The DNA for the CDR3 is TGTGCCAGCAGCGTAGATCCGCAGCCCACAACTAATGAAAAACTGTTTTTT.

The chain recombines TRBV5-6 with TRBJ1-5; D is perhaps TRBD1 (5 bases). The germline V gene encodes CDR1 SGHDT and CDR2 YYEEEE. V lost 4 bases to trimming and J lost 6 bases, with 11 bases between them. This CDR3 has 13 residues. The chain's CDR3 is CASSPGAGQPQHF. As DNA, the CDR3 is TGTGCCAGCAGCCCTGGGGCGGGTCAGCCCCAGCATTTT. Looking up the rest from reference TRBV5-6 and TRBJ1-5 gives the full variable domain: DAGVTQSPTHLIKTRGQQVTLRCSPKSGHDTVSWYQQALGQGPQFIFQYYEEEERQRGNFPDRFSGHQFPNYSSELNVNALLLGDSALYLCASSPGAGQPQHFGDGTRLSIL.

This clone appeared once. This sequence joins TRBV12-3 or TRBV12-4 and TRBJ2-2; D is unresolved. The CDR3 loop spans 12 amino acids. Trimming removed 3 bases from V and 8 bases from J, with 7 bases in between. Here the CDR3 reads CASSFGGGELFF. In DNA form, the CDR3 reads TGTGCCAGCAGTTTTGGCGGAGGGGAGCTGTTTTTT.

V gene TRBV5-6 combines with J gene TRBJ2-5; TRBD1 matches 10 bases. This CDR3 comprises 15 residues. The V gene end was trimmed by 4 bases and the J gene end by 2 bases; junction bases not matched to a gene: 5. Germline CDR1 is SGHDT and CDR2 is YYEEEE. CDR3 in DNA: TGTGCCAGCAGCGGGTCGGACAGGGGGCAAGAGACCCAGTACTTC. This codes for CASSGSDRGQETQYF.

V is TRBV28 and J is TRBJ2-7, with 7 bases lining up with TRBD1. Germline CDR1 is MDHEN and CDR2 is SYDVKM. V lost 3 bases to trimming and J lost 2 bases; unmatched junction nucleotides: 7. CDR3 length: 15 residues. This chain's CDR3 is CASSLGRDRTYEQYF. The CDR3 bases are TGTGCCAGCAGTTTGGGAAGGGACAGAACCTACGAGCAGTACTTC.